A single sample is the source of the 21 T cell receptor beta chains below, sequenced in a study of neurological immune-mediated disorders. In TCRdb, the 5' RACE reads were re-called with MiXCR into one record per CDR3 protein. The sample carries about 18,000 distinct CDR3 sequences, 14% recorded once. Sequences were obtained from CD4+ T cells from blood. Receptor source: a woman aged 60 to 75 with HTLV-1-associated myelopathy (HAM/TSP).

V gene TRBV7-9 combines with J gene TRBJ2-1; 9 nucleotides line up with TRBD2. The CDR3 loop spans 13 amino acids. Germline V lookup: CDR1 SEHNR, CDR2 FQNEAQ (reference sequence). With V trimmed by 2 bases and J by 7 bases, 0 bases remained unmatched. The CDR3: CASSLSGGNEQFF. CDR3 DNA sequence: TGTGCCAGCAGCTTAAGCGGGGGGAATGAGCAGTTCTTC.

This clonotype has ten or more counts. The gene calls are TRBV6-7 and TRBJ2-2; D remains unclear. Being an ORF, TRBV6-7 has a function that is uncertain. The CDR3 length is 18 residues. The germline V and J ends were trimmed by 2 bases and 0 bases, with 16 bases remaining between them. CDR3 sequence reads: CASSYRDGPHANTGELFF. The CDR3 region has the DNA TGTGCCAGCAGTTACCGCGACGGGCCCCACGCGAACACCGGGGAGCTGTTTTTT.

This clonotype has a count of ten or more. The genes are TRBV5-1 and TRBJ1-5; D is ambiguous. Germline CDR1 reads SGHRS; CDR2 reads YFSETQ. CDR3 length equals 13 residues. V dropped 1 base and J dropped 3 bases, with 5 bases sitting between them. The DNA for the CDR3 is TGCGCCAGCAGCTTGTTCCCCAATCAGCCCCAGCATTTT. Amino acids: CASSLFPNQPQHF. Full variable domain (missing parts from reference TRBV5-1 and TRBJ1-5): KAGVTQTPRYLIKTRGQQVTLSCSPISGHRSVSWYQQTPGQGLQFLFEYFSETQRNKGNFPGRFSGRQFSNSRSEMNVSTLELGDSALYLCASSLFPNQPQHFGDGTRLSIL.

This clonotype was picked up many times. The V gene is TRBV29-1, the J gene TRBJ1-2, with 9 bases fitting TRBD1. The germline CDR1 and CDR2 sequences are SQVTM and ANQGSEA. This CDR3 contains 14 residues. Germline trimming cut 4 bases from V and 0 bases from J; bases unmatched to any gene: 3. The CDR3 bases are TGCAGCGTTGGGGACAGGGCTCCTAACTATGGCTACACCTTC. It encodes CSVGDRAPNYGYTF.

In its sample, this clonotype is medium-sized. The rearrangement joins TRBV20-1 to TRBJ2-1; 11 bases are a match to TRBD2. In germline, CDR1 is DFQATT, CDR2 SNEGSKA (reference sequence). This CDR3 has 15 amino acids. J lost 5 bases, V lost 6 bases, and 9 bases had no gene match. CDR3 coding DNA: TGCAGTGCACTCTCAGGGACTAGCGGAAACAATGAGCAGTTCTTC. Its translation is CSALSGTSGNNEQFF.

This clonotype was counted many times. This chain connects TRBV7-2 to TRBJ1-5, with D perhaps matching TRBD1 (5 bases). V dropped 2 bases and J dropped 9 bases, with 14 bases sitting between them. CDR3 length equals 14 residues. Germline loops: CDR1 SGHTA, CDR2 FQGNSA. The DNA for the CDR3 is TGTGCCAGCAGCTTAAGCAGGGACGGAAGGCCCCAGCATTTT. Protein product: CASSLSRDGRPQHF.

This clonotype came up many times. The chain couples TRBV20-1 to TRBJ2-7; 9 bases agree with TRBD2. Germline V lookup: CDR1 DFQATT, CDR2 SNEGSKA (reference sequence). Losses at the gene ends were 0 bases for V and 3 bases for J; bases not matched to a gene: 6. This CDR3 contains 15 residues. The CDR3 region has the DNA TGCAGTGCTAGAGATCCCCAGCGGGGGGACTACGAGCAGTACTTC. It translates to CSARDPQRGDYEQYF.

This clonotype was recorded at least ten times. The J gene is TRBJ1-1, the V gene TRBV4-1; D is possibly TRBD1 (5 bases). Germline V CDR1 and CDR2: MGHRA, YSYEKL. The CDR3 consists of 16 residues. Trimming pared 4 bases from V and 4 bases from J, leaving 19 bases between. The CDR3 coding sequence is TGCGCCAGCAGCCCTCGACTGACGCGGGGCTCCACTGAAGCTTTCTTT. Its translation: CASSPRLTRGSTEAFF.

This clonotype was counted at least ten times. This sequence joins TRBV29-1 and TRBJ1-1; D is unclear. V was shortened by 3 bases and J by 1 base, with 12 bases between the two germline ends. CDR1 is SQVTM and CDR2 is ANQGSEA in the germline V gene. This CDR3 has 14 amino acids. CDR3 sequence (DNA): TGCAGCGTTGAGAAGGCGACTTCGAACACTGAAGCTTTCTTT. Translated, it gives CSVEKATSNTEAFF.

This clonotype is medium-sized by share. The rearrangement uses TRBV15 and TRBJ2-5; no definite D call. The CDR3 runs 12 residues. The V end lost 4 bases, the J end lost 2 bases, and 5 bases lay between the germline ends. Germline V lookup: CDR1 LNHNV, CDR2 YYDKDF (reference sequence). CDR3 protein: CATSMGQETQYF. The CDR3 DNA sequence: TGTGCCACCAGCATGGGGCAAGAGACCCAGTACTTC.

Ten or more counts support this clonotype. V is TRBV6-6 and J is TRBJ1-5; D gene ambiguous. The CDR3 has 17 amino acids. Trimming removed 2 bases from V and 0 bases from J, with 14 bases in between. Germline loops: CDR1 MNHNY, CDR2 SVGAGI (reference sequence). The DNA of the CDR3 is TGTGCCAGCAGTTACGATCCAACCCCCTATAGCAATCAGCCCCAGCATTTT. Translated, it gives CASSYDPTPYSNQPQHF.

The chain has TRBV20-1 and TRBJ2-1; 9 bases match TRBD2. CDR3 length: 19 residues. Germline lookup yields CDR1 DFQATT and CDR2 SNEGSKA (reference sequence). V lost 0 bases, J lost 2 bases, and 14 bases stayed unmatched. CDR3: CSARDLKTSGTTAYNEQFF. CDR3 DNA sequence: TGCAGTGCTAGAGATCTGAAGACTAGCGGAACCACGGCCTACAATGAGCAGTTCTTC.

The table lists this clonotype with a count of one. The chain links TRBV29-1 to TRBJ1-2; TRBD1 matches 7 bases. Trimming at V came to 6 bases and at J to 2 bases, leaving 6 bases not matched to a gene. The CDR3 covers 13 residues. Germline values: CDR1 SQVTM, CDR2 ANQGSEA. The CDR3 DNA sequence: TGCAGCGTCAGACAGGGCCGCAACTATGGCTACACCTTC. Translating gives CSVRQGRNYGYTF.

This clonotype was picked up many times. The chain employs TRBV27 and TRBJ2-7; a possible D gene is TRBD2 (5 bases). The V and J ends lost 6 bases and 5 bases respectively, with 20 bases between them. Germline V gene lookup returns CDR1 MNHEY and CDR2 SMNVEV (reference sequence). This CDR3 is built from 15 residues. CDR3: CASRIRAALGDEQYF. CDR3 DNA sequence: TGTGCCAGCAGGATCAGAGCGGCACTCGGGGACGAGCAGTACTTC.

This clonotype was counted ten times or more. The J gene is TRBJ1-2, the V gene TRBV20-1; D not certain. Germline assignment: CDR1 DFQATT and CDR2 SNEGSKA (reference sequence). The CDR3 is made up of 11 amino acids. V lost 8 bases, J lost 4 bases, and 11 bases lay in between. This chain's CDR3 is CSLGEVYGYTF. The CDR3 DNA follows: TGCAGTCTCGGGGAGGTCTATGGCTACACCTTC.

This clonotype was recorded many times. This rearrangement joins TRBV5-1 to TRBJ2-1, with 10 bases aligning to TRBD2. With 6 bases clipped from V and 9 bases from J, the junction kept 12 bases outside the gene matches. The CDR3 is made up of 15 amino acids. Per germline, CDR1 SGHRS and CDR2 YFSETQ. This CDR3 is CASTFLAGEDGEQFF. Written as DNA, the CDR3 is TGCGCCAGCACCTTTCTAGCGGGAGAGGATGGTGAGCAGTTCTTC. Complete variable domain (other parts from reference TRBV5-1 and TRBJ2-1): KAGVTQTPRYLIKTRGQQVTLSCSPISGHRSVSWYQQTPGQGLQFLFEYFSETQRNKGNFPGRFSGRQFSNSRSEMNVSTLELGDSALYLCASTFLAGEDGEQFFGPGTRLTVL.

V is TRBV5-1 and J is TRBJ1-2; weak D call: TRBD1 (5 bases). This CDR3 has 13 residues. Germline V gene data show CDR1 as SGHRS and CDR2 as YFSETQ. V was cut by 4 bases and J by 5 bases, with 12 bases left in between. The CDR3 loop reads CASSPTGGYGYTF. CDR3 nucleotide sequence: TGCGCCAGCAGCCCGACCGGGGGATATGGCTACACCTTC.

This clonotype was picked up many times. The chain has TRBV7-9 and TRBJ2-7; possibly TRBD1 for D (6 bases). Germline V gives CDR1 SEHNR, CDR2 FQNEAQ (reference sequence). There are 14 residues in the CDR3. Trimming took 5 bases from V and 6 from J, leaving 17 bases between them. CDR3 sequence: CASSHGRQAAEQYF. The CDR3 DNA reads TGTGCCAGCAGCCACGGACGACAGGCGGCCGAGCAGTACTTC.

This clonotype occurred many times. The CDR3 loop reads CASSRDVDYGYTF. The CDR3 coding sequence is TGTGCCAGCAGCAGGGACGTCGACTATGGCTACACCTTC. The chain uses TRBV7-9 and TRBJ1-2; maybe TRBD1 (5 bases). This CDR3 contains 13 residues. V lost 5 bases to trimming and J lost 3 bases, with 10 bases between them. Germline V gives CDR1 SEHNR, CDR2 FQNEAQ (reference sequence). The whole variable domain, remainder taken from reference TRBV7-9 and TRBJ1-2, is DTGVSQNPRHKITKRGQNVTFRCDPISEHNRLYWYRQTLGQGPEFLTYFQNEAQLEKSRLLSDRFSAERPKGSFSTLEIQRTEQGDSAMYLCASSRDVDYGYTFGSGTRLTVV.

This clonotype was detected many times. The chain links TRBV5-1 to TRBJ1-2; possibly TRBD1 for D (6 bases). Per the germline V gene, CDR1 is SGHRS and CDR2 is YFSETQ. The CDR3 loop spans 14 amino acids. V lost 3 bases and J 10 bases, leaving 19 bases between the germline ends. The CDR3 sequence is CASSSSGQGSAYTF. In DNA, the CDR3 is TGCGCCAGCAGCTCATCGGGGCAGGGGAGCGCCTACACCTTC.

Many counts were recorded for this clonotype. This sequence joins TRBV9 and TRBJ2-2; D perhaps matches TRBD1 (5 bases). CDR1 is SGDLS, CDR2 YYNGEE, per germline. Deletions cut 4 bases from V and 7 bases from J, with 14 bases between. The CDR3 is 14 residues long. The CDR3 region has the DNA TGTGCCAGCAGCCCACGGTCTCAGGGCGGGGAGCTGTTTTTT. Amino acid sequence: CASSPRSQGGELFF. The complete variable domain, with remaining parts taken from reference TRBV9 and TRBJ2-2, reads DSGVTQTPKHLITATGQRVTLRCSPRSGDLSVYWYQQSLDQGLQFLIQYYNGEERAKGNILERFSAQQFPDLHSELNLSSLELGDSALYFCASSPRSQGGELFFGEGSRLTVL.